This T cell receptor (beta chain) stems from a study of beta chain features in type 1 diabetes. Study outcomes and limitations: Whether TCRB rearrangement is influenced by HLA type went unresolved here. Reduced insertions and increased deletions marked VDJ junctions in type 1 diabetes patients. Shortening that was moderate but significant affected the TCRB CDR3s of Type 1 diabetes patients in all four CD4+ subsets. PCR might favor shorter templates, equally in patients and controls.

This CDR3 is 12 amino acids long. The ends were cut back, 4 bases at V and 6 bases at J, with 7 bases in the middle. CDR1 GTSNPN and CDR2 SVGIG come from the germline V gene (reference sequence). Expressed TCRB transcripts were sequenced because the entire RNA isolate underwent reverse transcription. Some 4 million reads on average were seen across naive, central memory and regulatory T cell samples. The protocol was immunoSEQ multiplex PCR, while the TCRdb copy is restricted to in-frame clones and leaves out a portion. The data hold roughly 160,000 clones, with roughly 8% observed a single time. In its sample, this clone was seen a few times. Its antigen is undetermined.

This chain joins TRBV30 and TRBJ1-6, with D possibly matching TRBD1 (5 bases). The source material was central memory CD4+ T cells from blood. This clonotype was obtained from a young man with type 1 diabetes. The CDR3 protein is CAWTGSNSPLHF. For the CDR3, the DNA is TGTGCCTGGACAGGGTCTAATTCACCCCTCCACTTT.